The clone carrying this TCR beta chain was observed a single time. What it recognizes is unknown. The CDR3 extends over 12 amino acids. CDR1 is MNHEY, CDR2 SVGAGI, per germline. V was trimmed by 4 bases and J by 3 bases, leaving 7 bases between them. The data originate from a study of CD4+ T cells in melanoma. Whole-study findings and limits: A reported correlation linked neoantigen-specific CD4+ T cells to CD8+, macrophage and B cell function. Neoantigen-specific CD4+ T cells in melanoma reportedly had diverse differentiation states.

Using immunoSEQ multiplex PCR, the repertoire was profiled, and TCRdb retains in-frame clones only, with some absent. Of over 130,000 clones in the sample, over 90% were seen once. The gene calls are TRBV6-5 and TRBJ2-7; unclear D gene. The TCR originated in a human donor with melanoma. CDR3 loop: CASSSLDYEQYF. The CDR3 nucleotides are TGTGCCAGCAGTTCCCTAGACTACGAGCAGTACTTC.